One sample yielded the 28 T cell receptor beta chains listed below, sequenced in a study of cytomegalovirus exposure and HLA in healthy donors listed by TCRdb under 2017. Library construction relied on the immunoSEQ multiplex PCR assay. For the multiplex PCR, a mixture combining 60 forward primers for TCR Vbeta segments and 13 reverse primers for TCR Jbeta segments was used. TCRdb mirrors the immuneACCESS table, restricted to in-frame sequences. Some clones are absent from its copies; in checked studies, under half trace to an unresolved V gene, and the reason for the others is unknown. The sample table contains 150,000 to 200,000 clones; only one count was recorded for roughly 79% of them. The top ten hold about 2.1% of the sample. The sequencing sample was made of PBMCs. These receptors were taken from a woman younger than 45 in good health and CMV-seropositive.

This chain connects TRBV4-1 to TRBJ2-7, with D perhaps matching TRBD1 (5 bases). Trimming removed 3 bases at V and 5 bases at J, with 8 bases between. Germline CDR1 reads MGHRA; CDR2 reads YSYEKL. This CDR3 has 12 amino acids. Here the CDR3 DNA reads TGCGCCAGCAGCCACATGACAGACGAGCAGTACTTC. It encodes CASSHMTDEQYF.

The CDR3 nucleotides are TGTGCCAGCAGCTTAGAGGCAGGAATGAACACTGAAGCTTTCTTT. Translating it yields CASSLEAGMNTEAFF. The chain combines TRBV7-6 with TRBJ1-1, with D uncertain. V was cut by 1 base and J by 0 bases, with 9 bases left in between. Germline V CDR1 and CDR2: SGHVS, FNYEAQ. CDR3 length: 15 residues.

The chain joins TRBV15 to TRBJ1-1; D possibly corresponds to TRBD1 (5 bases). The CDR3 extends over 15 amino acids. CDR1 and CDR2 from the germline V gene are LNHNV and YYDKDF (reference sequence). V was shortened by 0 bases and J by 4 bases, with 12 bases between the two germline ends. For the CDR3, the DNA is TGTGCCACCAGCAGAGACATCTCCGGGGGCACTGAAGCTTTCTTT. It is translated as CATSRDISGGTEAFF.

This clone was counted a single time. The chain combines TRBV10-3 with TRBJ2-1, with 8 bases that match TRBD1. This CDR3 is built from 12 residues. With V trimmed by 5 bases and J by 9 bases, 3 bases remained unmatched. Germline lookup yields CDR1 ENHRY and CDR2 SYGVKD. CDR3 region: CAISQTGGEQFF. CDR3 nucleotide sequence: TGTGCCATCAGTCAAACAGGGGGTGAGCAGTTCTTC.

This clone was detected only a few times. Other DNA sequences of this sample code for an identical CDR3. This chain joins TRBV30 and TRBJ2-5, with TRBD2 as a possible D gene (5 bases). The CDR3 consists of 13 residues. The germline CDR1 and CDR2 sequences are GTSNPN and SVGIG (reference sequence). Trimming left V 3 bases short and J 2 bases short, with 10 bases between. The CDR3 sequence: CAWSGISQETQYF. CDR3 nucleotide sequence: TGTGCCTGGAGCGGGATTTCACAAGAGACCCAGTACTTC. Together with reference TRBV30 and TRBJ2-5, the CDR3 gives the full variable domain: SQTIHQWPATLVQPVGSPLSLECTVEGTSNPNLYWYRQAAGRGLQLLFYSVGIGQISSEVPQNLSASRPQDRQFILSSKKLLLSDSGFYLCAWSGISQETQYFGPGTRLLVL.

This chain connects TRBV18 to TRBJ2-3; TRBD2 aligns across 8 bases. The trim removed 6 bases at V and 3 bases at J, leaving 5 bases unmatched. Germline CDR1 reads KGHSH; CDR2 reads LQKENI. The CDR3 extends over 14 amino acids. This CDR3 reads CASSPGGRTDTQYF. CDR3 DNA: TGTGCCAGCTCTCCGGGGGGGCGGACAGATACGCAGTATTTT.

This clone has only one observation. In DNA, the CDR3 is TGTGCCAGCAGTGAATTCTTCCTGGAAAAACTGTTTTTT. This sequence encodes CASSEFFLEKLFF. The chain combines TRBV6-1 with TRBJ1-4, with D unclear. Trimming took 2 bases from V and 8 from J, leaving 9 bases between them. Germline CDR1 is MNHNS and CDR2 is SASEGT. CDR3 length: 13 amino acids.

The chain combines TRBV19 with TRBJ1-1; a weak D match, TRBD1 (5 bases). V lost 7 bases to trimming and J lost 4 bases, with 19 bases between them. Germline CDR1 and CDR2: LNHDA and SQIVND (reference sequence). This CDR3 is 15 amino acids long. CDR3 in DNA: TGTGCCAGTACCACCTTTTGGGGCGGTGGCACTGAAGCTTTCTTT. The encoded protein is CASTTFWGGGTEAFF.

The rearrangement uses TRBV7-6 and TRBJ1-2, with D possibly TRBD1 on 6 matching bases. Trimming removed 1 base from V and 7 bases from J, with 16 bases in between. CDR1 is SGHVS and CDR2 is FNYEAQ in the germline V gene. The CDR3 runs 15 residues. CDR3 DNA: TGTGCCAGCAGCTTAGTGGTCGGGGGGGCTGGTGGCTACACCTTC. Amino acid sequence: CASSLVVGGAGGYTF.

The chain joins TRBV9 to TRBJ2-7, with 9 bases identical to TRBD2. Germline lookup yields CDR1 SGDLS and CDR2 YYNGEE. This CDR3 comprises 15 residues. V trimming: 2 bases; J trimming: 2 bases; junction bases outside the gene matches: 5. The CDR3 is CASSVTSGATYEQYF. For the CDR3, the DNA is TGTGCCAGCAGCGTGACTAGCGGAGCTACCTACGAGCAGTACTTC.

This clone has only a few counts. The chain combines TRBV5-1 with TRBJ2-6; TRBD1 is a possible D gene (5 bases). CDR3 length: 16 amino acids. V was pared by 0 bases and J by 1 base, with 8 bases between. Germline CDR1 and CDR2: SGHRS and YFSETQ. DNA of the CDR3: TGCGCCAGCAGCTTGGGCAGGGATTCTGGGGCCAACGTCCTGACTTTC. It encodes CASSLGRDSGANVLTF.

Details on this clone: This same CDR3 is encoded by further DNA sequences in the sample. The chain joins TRBV18 to TRBJ1-1; 8 positions agree with TRBD1. Trimming removed 3 bases from V and 4 bases from J; junction bases left unmatched: 4. The CDR3 length is 14 residues. CDR1 and CDR2 (germline): KGHSH, LQKENI. The CDR3 protein is CASSPTGVGTEAFF. The CDR3 DNA reads as TGTGCCAGCTCACCGACAGGGGTTGGCACTGAAGCTTTCTTT.

This chain connects TRBV19 to TRBJ1-1; 8 bases are shared with TRBD1. Germline lookup yields CDR1 LNHDA and CDR2 SQIVND (reference sequence). This CDR3 is built from 15 residues. Trimming cost V 6 bases and J 5 bases; bases outside gene matches: 11. The CDR3 protein is CASSFQGALVTEAFF. The CDR3 nucleotides read TGTGCCAGTAGCTTCCAGGGGGCCCTGGTAACTGAAGCTTTCTTT. The complete variable domain, with remaining parts taken from reference TRBV19 and TRBJ1-1, reads DGGITQSPKYLFRKEGQNVTLSCEQNLNHDAMYWYRQDPGQGLRLIYYSQIVNDFQKGDIAEGYSVSREKKESFPLTVTSAQKNPTAFYLCASSFQGALVTEAFFGQGTRLTVV.

The chain employs TRBV6-6 and TRBJ2-3; D call uncertain. CDR1 and CDR2 (germline): MNHNY, SVGAGI (reference sequence). The CDR3 covers 13 residues. Trimming stripped 4 bases from V and 1 base from J, with 6 bases between. The CDR3 here is CASSLLGTDTQYF. The CDR3 DNA reads as TGTGCCAGCAGTTTACTCGGCACAGATACGCAGTATTTT.

The J gene is TRBJ1-2, the V gene TRBV2; tentative D call: TRBD1 (5 bases). Germline V gives CDR1 SNHLY, CDR2 FYNNEI. Trimming took 7 bases from V and 10 from J, leaving 19 bases between them. The CDR3 has 13 residues. The CDR3: CASTTLTEGIYTF. The CDR3 DNA reads TGTGCCAGCACTACTCTGACAGAAGGAATCTACACCTTC.

This clone was picked up one time. The chain couples TRBV7-9 to TRBJ1-6; the D gene is possibly TRBD1 (6 bases). Germline lookup yields CDR1 SEHNR and CDR2 FQNEAQ (reference sequence). The CDR3 covers 11 residues. Trimming removed 5 bases from V and 14 bases from J, with 10 bases in between. CDR3 nucleotides: TGTGCCAGCAGCACCGAGGGGGCCCTCCACTTT. Amino acid sequence: CASSTEGALHF.

The chain recombines TRBV11-2 with TRBJ1-4; D remains ambiguous. CDR3 length: 18 residues. From germline, CDR1 is SGHAT and CDR2 FQNNGV. Trimming left V 1 base short and J 6 bases short, with 21 bases between. CDR3 DNA sequence: TGTGCCAGCAGCTTAGGACTATTTCGGGTTCACTCGGATGAAAAACTGTTTTTT. Translation: CASSLGLFRVHSDEKLFF. Full variable domain (missing parts from reference TRBV11-2 and TRBJ1-4): EAGVAQSPRYKIIEKRQSVAFWCNPISGHATLYWYQQILGQGPKLLIQFQNNGVVDDSQLPKDRFSAERLKGVDSTLKIQPAKLEDSAVYLCASSLGLFRVHSDEKLFFGSGTQLSVL.

The chain joins TRBV28 to TRBJ2-1; TRBD2 agrees at 13 bases. CDR1 is MDHEN and CDR2 is SYDVKM in the germline V gene. With 6 bases clipped from V and 8 bases from J, the junction kept 10 bases outside the gene matches. The CDR3 loop spans 16 amino acids. The CDR3 loop is CASSAQGLAGIDEQFF. In DNA, the CDR3 is TGTGCCAGCAGCGCGCAGGGACTAGCGGGAATCGATGAGCAGTTCTTC.

The chain joins TRBV5-1 to TRBJ2-2, with D possibly TRBD1 on 6 matching bases. The germline gives CDR1 SGHRS, CDR2 YFSETQ. V was shortened by 3 bases and J by 2 bases, with 11 bases between the two germline ends. CDR3 length: 15 amino acids. The CDR3 region is CASSSTGRNTGELFF. The CDR3 nucleotides read TGCGCCAGCAGCTCTACAGGGAGAAACACCGGGGAGCTGTTTTTT. Using reference TRBV5-1 and TRBJ2-2 for the parts outside the CDR3, the full variable domain is KAGVTQTPRYLIKTRGQQVTLSCSPISGHRSVSWYQQTPGQGLQFLFEYFSETQRNKGNFPGRFSGRQFSNSRSEMNVSTLELGDSALYLCASSSTGRNTGELFFGEGSRLTVL.

This chain joins TRBV10-2 and TRBJ2-3, with D possibly matching TRBD2 (5 bases). Trimming stripped 7 bases from V and 1 base from J, with 21 bases between. The CDR3 loop spans 17 amino acids. Germline loops: CDR1 WSHSY, CDR2 SAAADI. CDR3 DNA: TGCGCCAGCACCCCGTTAAGCCAAAACGGGGGCACAGATACGCAGTATTTT. It translates to CASTPLSQNGGTDTQYF.

J is TRBJ2-7 and V is TRBV5-4; 13 bases match TRBD2. Germline V gene sequence: CDR1 SGHNT, CDR2 YYREEE (reference sequence). The CDR3 loop spans 16 amino acids. J lost 1 base, V lost 5 bases, and 6 bases had no gene match. CDR3 nucleotide sequence: TGTGCCAGCAGACCGGGACTAGCGGGAAGTTCCTACGAGCAGTACTTC. Protein sequence: CASRPGLAGSSYEQYF.

This clone was detected a few times. The chain carries TRBV15 and TRBJ1-2, with 8 bases that match TRBD1. The V gene's germline CDR1 is LNHNV and CDR2 YYDKDF (reference sequence). With 0 bases clipped from V and 3 bases from J, the junction kept 6 bases outside the gene matches. This CDR3 has 16 residues. The CDR3 spells CATSRDLGDRHYGYTF. The DNA of the CDR3 is TGTGCCACCAGCAGAGATCTAGGGGACAGGCACTATGGCTACACCTTC.

V gene TRBV7-9 combines with J gene TRBJ2-5, with TRBD1 as a possible D gene (5 bases). V lost 2 bases and J lost 4, with 8 bases in between. Germline CDR1 reads SEHNR; CDR2 reads FQNEAQ (reference sequence). CDR3 length: 13 residues. CDR3 region: CASSLQGPETQYF. CDR3 bases: TGTGCCAGCAGCTTACAGGGCCCAGAGACCCAGTACTTC.

The V and J genes are TRBV9 and TRBJ1-6, with D unresolved. Germline V CDR1 and CDR2: SGDLS, YYNGEE. CDR3 size: 14 residues. V was shortened by 0 bases and J by 8 bases, with 9 bases between the two germline ends. CDR3 region: CASSVGNGDSPLHF. The CDR3 DNA is TGTGCCAGCAGCGTAGGAAACGGGGATTCACCCCTCCACTTT.

This rearrangement joins TRBV6-5 to TRBJ1-3; D is ambiguous. V lost 6 bases, J lost 1 base, and 10 bases lay in between. Per germline, CDR1 MNHEY and CDR2 SVGAGI. The CDR3 has 14 amino acids. CDR3 sequence: CASRSTFSGNTIYF. CDR3 DNA: TGTGCCAGCAGATCGACATTTTCTGGAAACACCATATATTTT.

The chain uses TRBV10-3 and TRBJ2-2; 7 nucleotides match TRBD1. Germline V gene lookup returns CDR1 ENHRY and CDR2 SYGVKD. This CDR3 has 15 amino acids. Germline trimming cut 7 bases from V and 0 bases from J; bases unmatched to any gene: 5. This CDR3 reads CAIKQTGTNTGELFF. In DNA form, the CDR3 reads TGTGCCATCAAGCAGACAGGGACGAACACCGGGGAGCTGTTTTTT.

The rearrangement uses TRBV30 and TRBJ2-1; 8 bases are shared with TRBD2. The ends lost 2 bases at V and 6 bases at J; junction bases unmatched: 9. The CDR3 runs 15 residues. Germline V lookup: CDR1 GTSNPN, CDR2 SVGIG (reference sequence). The CDR3 reads CAWSKDGRASNEQFF. The DNA of the CDR3 is TGTGCCTGGAGTAAAGACGGGAGGGCCAGCAATGAGCAGTTCTTC.

V gene TRBV6-6 combines with J gene TRBJ2-1, with D unresolved. The germline V and J ends were trimmed by 6 bases and 4 bases, with 10 bases remaining between them. This CDR3 has 13 residues. Looked up from germline, CDR1 is MNHNY and CDR2 is SVGAGI (reference sequence). CDR3 DNA: TGTGCCAGCAGGGCCCATTCTTACAATGAGCAGTTCTTC. Translation: CASRAHSYNEQFF.